A single sample is the source of the 20 T cell receptor beta chains below, sequenced in a study of cytomegalovirus exposure and HLA in healthy donors. The PCR used 60 Vbeta and 13 Jbeta primers. Using immunoSEQ multiplex PCR, the repertoire was profiled, and TCRdb retains in-frame clones only, with some absent. The sample lists roughly 230,000 clones, nearly 95% seen once, with about 1.7% in the top ten. Sequenced input: PBMCs. These receptors came from a girl under 10 years old in good health and CMV-seronegative.

The chain recombines TRBV9 with TRBJ1-3, with 8 bases aligning to TRBD1. The V segment lost 6 bases and the J segment 0 bases; nucleotides outside the gene matches: 14. This CDR3 has 18 residues. Germline V lookup: CDR1 SGDLS, CDR2 YYNGEE. The CDR3 region is CASNPGQGAIPSGNTIYF. CDR3 in DNA: TGTGCCAGCAACCCAGGCCAGGGGGCAATTCCCTCTGGAAACACCATATATTTT.

This rearrangement joins TRBV7-9 to TRBJ2-7; 7 bases map to TRBD1. Germline V gene sequence: CDR1 SEHNR, CDR2 FQNEAQ (reference sequence). The junction had 5 bases not matched to a gene; V was cut back by 1 base and J by 5 bases. The CDR3 runs to 14 residues. DNA for the CDR3: TGTGCCAGCAGCTTAGTAGGGGGCCACAACGAGCAGTACTTC. The encoded protein is CASSLVGGHNEQYF.

This rearrangement joins TRBV6-5 to TRBJ1-3; no clear D gene. Germline V CDR1 and CDR2: MNHEY, SVGAGI. The CDR3 runs to 16 residues. The V end was cut by 4 bases, the J end by 0 bases, with 13 bases between. The CDR3 here is CASSSRHEHSGNTIYF. In nucleotides, the CDR3 is TGTGCCAGCAGTTCCCGACACGAACACTCTGGAAACACCATATATTTT.

The chain carries TRBV7-9 and TRBJ2-3, with TRBD1 matching over 8 bases. Germline V gives CDR1 SEHNR, CDR2 FQNEAQ (reference sequence). With 5 bases clipped from V and 1 base from J, the junction kept 11 bases outside the gene matches. The CDR3 covers 17 residues. Here the CDR3 reads CASSLEIQGAGTDTQYF. CDR3 nucleotide sequence: TGTGCCAGCAGCCTGGAAATCCAGGGGGCCGGCACAGATACGCAGTATTTT.

The rearrangement uses TRBV19 and TRBJ2-7; weak D call: TRBD2 (6 bases). The CDR3 is 14 residues long. Germline V gene lookup returns CDR1 LNHDA and CDR2 SQIVND (reference sequence). V lost 3 bases and J 0 bases, leaving 9 bases between the germline ends. The CDR3, as DNA: TGTGCCAGTAGTATCATGGAGGGCTCCTACGAGCAGTACTTC. Translation: CASSIMEGSYEQYF.

J is TRBJ2-3 and V is TRBV28, with D perhaps matching TRBD2 (5 bases). CDR3 length: 16 residues. Trimming pared 5 bases from V and 1 base from J, leaving 16 bases between. CDR1 and CDR2 from the germline V gene are MDHEN and SYDVKM. The CDR3: CASSRGYGSGTDTQYF. CDR3 DNA sequence: TGTGCCAGCAGTAGAGGGTACGGGTCGGGCACAGATACGCAGTATTTT.

J is TRBJ1-1 and V is TRBV28; D remains unclear. Germline V gives CDR1 MDHEN, CDR2 SYDVKM. This CDR3 contains 16 residues. Trimming shortened V by 1 base and J by 4 bases, and 16 bases separated the two germline ends. The CDR3 DNA sequence: TGTGCCAGCAGTTTATTAGTGGGCAAATTGAGCACTGAAGCTTTCTTT. This gives the protein CASSLLVGKLSTEAFF.

The rearrangement joins TRBV14 to TRBJ1-5; D is possibly TRBD1 (6 bases). Germline V gives CDR1 SGHDN, CDR2 FVKESK. The CDR3 loop spans 15 amino acids. Trimming pared 4 bases from V and 5 bases from J, leaving 15 bases between. The CDR3 region has the DNA TGTGCCAGCAGCCCGACAGGTGAGGGGGATCAGCCCCAGCATTTT. This sequence encodes CASSPTGEGDQPQHF. Variable domain in full (rest from reference TRBV14 and TRBJ1-5): EAGVTQFPSHSVIEKGQTVTLRCDPISGHDNLYWYRRVMGKEIKFLLHFVKESKQDESGMPNNRFLAERTGGTYSTLKVQPAELEDSGVYFCASSPTGEGDQPQHFGDGTRLSIL.

The chain employs TRBV18 and TRBJ2-1, with D tentatively TRBD1 (7 bases). The CDR3 totals 15 residues. Trimming took 6 bases from V and 3 from J, leaving 15 bases between them. Per germline, CDR1 KGHSH and CDR2 LQKENI. DNA of the CDR3: TGTGCCAGCTCCCCCCAGGGGGGCAACTACAATGAGCAGTTCTTC. Residues: CASSPQGGNYNEQFF.

The V and J genes are TRBV11-2 and TRBJ1-1, with D maybe TRBD1 (5 bases). The CDR3 is made up of 16 amino acids. CDR1 and CDR2 from the germline V gene are SGHAT and FQNNGV. V gave up 1 base and J gave up 7 bases, with 19 bases separating them. The CDR3 spells CASSLGFFGGSSEAFF. Here the CDR3 DNA reads TGTGCCAGCAGCTTAGGGTTTTTCGGGGGGTCGAGTGAAGCTTTCTTT.

V gene TRBV21-1 combines with J gene TRBJ2-7; the table's D call of TRBD1 was not tested on the DNA. TRBV21-1 is noted as a pseudogene. The CDR3 is made up of 17 amino acids. For the CDR3, the DNA is TGTGCCAGCAGCAACCCCAGGGATATTTCGTTTTCGGGTGAGCAGTACTTC. It specifies CASSNPRDISFSGEQYF.

The CDR3 region is CASSLKGQGYEKLFF. CDR3 DNA sequence: TGTGCCAGCAGTTTAAAGGGACAGGGGTATGAAAAACTGTTTTTT. The rearrangement links TRBV27 to TRBJ1-4, with 10 bases identical to TRBD1. V shed 2 bases, J shed 6 bases, and the junction held 3 bases outside the gene matches. The CDR3 contains 15 residues. Germline V gene data show CDR1 as MNHEY and CDR2 as SMNVEV (reference sequence). The variable domain in full, completed from reference TRBV27 and TRBJ1-4, reads EAQVTQNPRYLITVTGKKLTVTCSQNMNHEYMSWYRQDPGLGLRQIYYSMNVEVTDKGDVPEGYKVSRKEKRNFPLILESPSPNQTSLYFCASSLKGQGYEKLFFGSGTQLSVL.

The rearrangement joins TRBV5-1 to TRBJ2-1, with TRBD1 matching over 8 bases. CDR1 is SGHRS and CDR2 is YFSETQ in the germline V gene. The V gene end was trimmed by 4 bases and the J gene end by 8 bases; junction bases not matched to a gene: 8. This CDR3 has 14 residues. CDR3 coding DNA: TGCGCCAGCAGCATCGGGACAGGTATGCATGAGCAGTTCTTC. Protein sequence: CASSIGTGMHEQFF.

This chain uses TRBV2 with TRBJ1-4; D is ambiguous. Germline V gene lookup returns CDR1 SNHLY and CDR2 FYNNEI. The germline V and J ends were trimmed by 6 bases and 2 bases, with 13 bases remaining between them. The CDR3 runs to 15 residues. CDR3 sequence (DNA): TGTGCCAGCAGGCGCGGGTTTGGGACTAATGAAAAACTGTTTTTT. It codes for CASRRGFGTNEKLFF. The entire variable domain, with the rest obtained from reference TRBV2 and TRBJ1-4, is as follows: EPEVTQTPSHQVTQMGQEVILRCVPISNHLYFYWYRQILGQKVEFLVSFYNNEISEKSEIFDDQFSVERPDGSNFTLKIRSTKLEDSAMYFCASRRGFGTNEKLFFGSGTQLSVL.

This clone was picked up one time. CDR3 sequence (DNA): TGCGCCAGCAGCCAAGTATCTACAGGCTACGAGCAGTACTTC. It yields the protein CASSQVSTGYEQYF. The rearrangement uses TRBV4-1 and TRBJ2-7; weak D call: TRBD1 (5 bases). Per the germline V gene, CDR1 is MGHRA and CDR2 is YSYEKL. V lost 1 base and J lost 3, with 10 bases in between. CDR3 length equals 14 residues.

V usage is TRBV11-2 and J usage is TRBJ2-7; the D gene is possibly TRBD2 (6 bases). Deletions cut 0 bases from V and 7 bases from J, with 16 bases between. The CDR3 is 15 amino acids. From germline, CDR1 is SGHAT and CDR2 FQNNGV. CDR3 sequence (DNA): TGTGCCAGCAGCTTAGACGGGAGCGCCCTGGGGGAGCAGTACTTC. It is translated as CASSLDGSALGEQYF.

This clone has a single count. This rearrangement joins TRBV28 to TRBJ2-7; a possible D gene is TRBD1 (5 bases). There are 13 residues in the CDR3. Germline V gene sequence: CDR1 MDHEN, CDR2 SYDVKM. V was pared by 6 bases and J by 3 bases, with 12 bases between. CDR3 region: CASRSGIVYEQYF. In DNA form, the CDR3 reads TGTGCCAGCAGGTCAGGGATAGTCTACGAGCAGTACTTC.

The J gene is TRBJ1-6, the V gene TRBV28; D not certain. The germline gives CDR1 MDHEN, CDR2 SYDVKM. This CDR3 has 13 amino acids. V lost 6 bases, J lost 9 bases, and 12 bases lay in between. The CDR3 spells CASRRGMGSPLHF. The CDR3 nucleotides are TGTGCCAGCAGACGAGGTATGGGTTCACCCCTCCACTTT.

The chain joins TRBV19 to TRBJ1-2; 7 bases are shared with TRBD1. CDR1 and CDR2 (germline): LNHDA, SQIVND (reference sequence). J gave up 4 bases and V 5 bases, and 13 bases lay outside the gene matches. The CDR3 is 16 residues long. This CDR3 is CASSHPPVAGGYGYTF. DNA of the CDR3: TGTGCCAGTAGTCACCCCCCCGTGGCAGGGGGCTATGGCTACACCTTC.

V is TRBV27 and J is TRBJ2-7, with a weak D call TRBD1 (6 bases). CDR1 is MNHEY, CDR2 SMNVEV, per germline (reference sequence). V shed 0 bases and J shed 4 bases, with 10 bases lying between them. CDR3 length: 14 residues. This chain's CDR3 is CASSLSGARYEQYF. DNA for the CDR3: TGTGCCAGCAGTTTATCGGGGGCGCGGTACGAGCAGTACTTC.